This TCR beta chain was sequenced for a study of prognosis after radiotherapy for stage I lung cancer. CDR3 of TCR beta was amplified from genomic DNA via a two-round multiplex PCR. The first PCR round targeted every TRBV and TRBJ gene with specific primers. TCRdb itself ran the multiplex PCR reads through MiXCR, one entry per CDR3 protein. The sample lists tens of thousands of distinct CDR3 sequences, 46% occurring once. Germline CDR1 and CDR2: MDHEN and SYDVKM. The CDR3 has 14 residues. The V segment lost 7 bases and the J segment 0 bases; nucleotides outside the gene matches: 3. The sequence came from a donor over 45 with non-small cell lung cancer. Sequencing was performed on PBMCs, taken before or after stereotactic body radiation therapy (not recorded which). The chain employs TRBV28 and TRBJ2-7; 10 bases agree with TRBD2. This CDR3 reads CASTSSGSSYEQYF. CDR3 nucleotides: TGTGCCAGCACCTCTAGCGGGAGCTCCTACGAGCAGTACTTC.